This T cell receptor beta chain was found in a study of spatial heterogeneity in lung cancer. At the level of the study: Each time, sequencing found more beta-chain sequences than alpha-chain sequences.

Described time point: blood at routine non-recurrence follow-up after resection. Unsorted whole RNA from tumor, nontumor lung or frozen PBMC underwent sequencing. Trimming pared 5 bases from V and 7 bases from J, leaving 14 bases between. The CDR3 contains 13 residues. Germline V gene data show CDR1 as SEHNR and CDR2 as FQNEAQ (reference sequence). This clonotype was recorded a few times. The target antigen is unknown. Findings of the study overall: Detection of ubiquitous tumor TCRs in blood was higher at resection than follow-up.

TCRdb independently ran MiXCR on the 5' RACE reads; one entry per CDR3 protein. This table has about 43,000 distinct CDR3 sequences, more than 20% appearing once. This chain joins TRBV7-9 and TRBJ2-5, with a weak D call TRBD2 (6 bases). The receptor comes from a female donor with early-stage non-small cell lung cancer. The sample consisted of PBMCs, taken at follow-up. The CDR3 sequence is CASSDGTEGTQYF. CDR3 coding DNA: TGTGCCAGCAGCGATGGGACGGAGGGGACCCAGTACTTC.